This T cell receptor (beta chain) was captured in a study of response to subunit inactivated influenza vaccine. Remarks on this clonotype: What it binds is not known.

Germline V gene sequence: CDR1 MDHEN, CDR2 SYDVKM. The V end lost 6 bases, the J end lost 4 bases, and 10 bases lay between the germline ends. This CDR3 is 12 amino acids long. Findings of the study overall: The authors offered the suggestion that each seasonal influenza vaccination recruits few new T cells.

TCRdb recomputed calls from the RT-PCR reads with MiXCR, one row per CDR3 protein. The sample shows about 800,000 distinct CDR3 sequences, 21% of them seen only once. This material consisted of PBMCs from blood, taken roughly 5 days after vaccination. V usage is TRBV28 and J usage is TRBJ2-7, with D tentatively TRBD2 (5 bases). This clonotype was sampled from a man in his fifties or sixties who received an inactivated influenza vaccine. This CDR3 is CASRLGEYEQYF. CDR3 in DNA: TGTGCCAGCAGGCTCGGGGAGTACGAGCAGTACTTC.